Shown below are 9 T cell receptor beta chains from a single sample sequenced in a study of blood T cells in healthy people across ages. Primed by a sample-barcoded 5' primer and a J-beta primer mix, a second PCR proceeded for about 6 to 11 cycles. TCRdb independently ran MiXCR on the 5' RACE reads; one entry per CDR3 protein. In the table there are 700,000 to 950,000 distinct CDR3 sequences, more than 45% of which are singletons. Specimen: blood. The receptors were sampled from a man in his thirties or forties in good health.

This rearrangement joins TRBV20-1 to TRBJ1-5; no firm D call. The germline V gene encodes CDR1 DFQATT and CDR2 SNEGSKA (reference sequence). The CDR3 runs 12 residues. V gave up 6 bases and J gave up 11 bases, with 17 bases separating them. The CDR3 nucleotides are TGCAGTGCCCCGACTGCTGACGGGGCCCAGCATTTT. Its protein product is CSAPTADGAQHF.

This clonotype has only a few counts. The chain recombines TRBV4-2 with TRBJ2-1; 8 nucleotides align to TRBD2. Per germline, CDR1 LGHNA and CDR2 YNFKEQ. The V gene end was trimmed by 4 bases and the J gene end by 4 bases; junction bases not matched to a gene: 12. The CDR3 is made up of 17 amino acids. The CDR3 nucleotides read TGTGCCAGCAGCCCCGGCGGTGGAGCGGGAGCGTACAATGAGCAGTTCTTC. It yields the protein CASSPGGGAGAYNEQFF.

V is TRBV10-3 and J is TRBJ2-5; D is possibly TRBD2 (5 bases). CDR3 length equals 14 residues. Trimming took 6 bases from V and 1 from J, leaving 12 bases between them. Germline-derived CDR1 and CDR2 are ENHRY and SYGVKD. The DNA of the CDR3 is TGTGCCATCAGGGCCCGCAGCGGCCAAGAGACCCAGTACTTC. Translating it yields CAIRARSGQETQYF.

The CDR3 bases are TGCAGTGCTAGTTATCCCCTAGCGGGAGTTGATGAGCAGTTCTTC. Translation: CSASYPLAGVDEQFF. This rearrangement joins TRBV20-1 to TRBJ2-1; 10 nucleotides line up with TRBD2. The CDR3 runs to 15 residues. The trim removed 3 bases at V and 8 bases at J, leaving 10 bases unmatched. Germline CDR1 and CDR2: DFQATT and SNEGSKA (reference sequence).

The chain couples TRBV4-1 to TRBJ2-1; 8 nucleotides agree with TRBD2. The CDR3 runs 14 residues. V gave up 0 bases and J gave up 10 bases; unmatched junction bases: 5. CDR1 is MGHRA, CDR2 YSYEKL, per germline. CDR3 sequence: CASSQEAGVGEQFF. The CDR3 nucleotides are TGCGCCAGCAGCCAAGAAGCGGGAGTAGGAGAGCAGTTCTTC.

This sequence joins TRBV15 and TRBJ1-1; 7 positions agree with TRBD1. This CDR3 region has 13 residues. V was clipped by 1 base and J by 10 bases; unmatched bases: 6. CDR1 is LNHNV, CDR2 YYDKDF, per germline (reference sequence). In DNA, the CDR3 is TGTGCCACCAGCAGAGGACAGGGTTGGGGAGCTTTCTTT. This sequence encodes CATSRGQGWGAFF.

The genes are TRBV5-1 and TRBJ2-7; 10 positions match TRBD2. CDR1 is SGHRS, CDR2 YFSETQ, per germline. V was pared by 0 bases and J by 2 bases, with 8 bases of the junction left unmatched. The CDR3 contains 17 residues. As DNA, the CDR3 is TGCGCCAGCAGCTTGGGGGCTAGCGGGAGAGGGGCCTACGAGCAGTACTTC. Amino acid sequence: CASSLGASGRGAYEQYF. The variable domain in full, completed from reference TRBV5-1 and TRBJ2-7, reads KAGVTQTPRYLIKTRGQQVTLSCSPISGHRSVSWYQQTPGQGLQFLFEYFSETQRNKGNFPGRFSGRQFSNSRSEMNVSTLELGDSALYLCASSLGASGRGAYEQYFGPGTRLTVT.

The V and J genes are TRBV5-1 and TRBJ2-1; 12 positions agree with TRBD2. J was trimmed by 5 bases and V by 4 bases; bases with no gene match: 7. CDR1 and CDR2 from the germline V gene are SGHRS and YFSETQ. The CDR3 is made up of 16 amino acids. CDR3: CASSLRTSGANNEQFF. The CDR3, as DNA: TGCGCCAGCAGCCTCCGGACTAGCGGGGCTAACAATGAGCAGTTCTTC.

The chain joins TRBV7-9 to TRBJ2-7; D is unresolved. Germline CDR1 SEHNR, CDR2 FQNEAQ (reference sequence). CDR3 length: 13 residues. The ends were cut back, 5 bases at V and 3 bases at J, with 11 bases in the middle. DNA of the CDR3: TGTGCCAGCAGCGTGGAAGTTCGCTACGAGCAGTACTTC. It encodes CASSVEVRYEQYF. The variable domain in full, with the rest retrieved from reference TRBV7-9 and TRBJ2-7, is DTGVSQNPRHKITKRGQNVTFRCDPISEHNRLYWYRQTLGQGPEFLTYFQNEAQLEKSRLLSDRFSAERPKGSFSTLEIQRTEQGDSAMYLCASSVEVRYEQYFGPGTRLTVT.